This T cell receptor (beta chain) stems from a study of monozygotic twins with inflammatory bowel disease (dated by TCRdb to the late 2010s). About the investigation overall: The full study comprised about 28 monozygotic twin pairs: nine German pairs (four IBD-concordant, five IBD-discordant) and 19 IBD-discordant Danish pairs. The search for disease-associated traits relied mainly on comparing, within discordant pairs, IBD patients with their genetically identical healthy co-twins. Each individual had, on average, about 151 000 unique TCRalpha sequences and 181 000 unique TCRbeta sequences available for analysis. Here is what the overall study found, with its caveats: No difference in repertoire similarity was observed between concordant and discordant twins, possibly owing to limited statistical power. No single strong signal or clonotype linked to IBD turned up in the results, so the idea that one exists was not supported. Different T cell subtypes could not be distinguished in the analysis. Compared with healthy twins, IBD patients had fewer clonotypes in common with other individuals, a difference most pronounced in patients showing signs of disease activity. Differing immunosuppressive treatments among patients may have added background noise and inter-individual variability to the repertoires. A decrease in TCRbeta repertoire diversity, as measured by inverse Simpson index, was observed in IBD patients compared with their healthy co-twins.

Libraries came from 5' RACE. For each TCR library, around 4,000 ng of total RNA was used. cDNA was synthesized with SMARTScribe reverse transcriptase in eight separate reactions per sample. During cDNA synthesis, template switching introduced unique molecular identifiers that contained a 6-nucleotide sample barcode. TCRalpha and TCRbeta cDNA was amplified in two nested PCRs of around 15 and 10 cycles, and bead purification was carried out after each PCR. Before amplification, the cDNA was both treated with uracil DNA-glycosylase and purified with the QIAquick PCR purification kit. In the second PCR, Illumina TruSeq-compatible adapters and sample-specific barcodes were added. TapeStation and Qubit were used to check library quality and concentration, and about 5 ng of each library was pooled. Sequencing of the pooled libraries was done on an Illumina HiSeq2500 single-index Rapid Run using custom sequencing primers and 2 x 100 bp reads. The original pipeline was this. UMI-based consensus assembly with MiGEC version 1.2.6 was used to correct PCR and sequencing errors. MiXCR version 2.1.1 was used for V(D)J alignment, clonotype assembly and CDR3 extraction. To normalise gene usage, clonotype sharing and MAIT/NKT TCR abundance, the analysis used the top 1000, 10 000 and 20 000 clonotypes per sample. After downsampling to 27 000 UMIs, diversity was calculated as the inverse Simpson index using the vegan R package. Paired Mann-Whitney U tests on discordant twin pairs were used, with Benjamini-Hochberg multiple-testing correction. TCRdb reanalyzed the reads, keeping one entry per CDR3 protein sequence and omitting DNA. The authors' filters were not applied to this entry. The table for this sample lists around 190,000 distinct CDR3 sequences. Clones ranked in the top ten supply around 1.5% of the sample.

From each donor, an approximately 2.3 ml peripheral blood sample was collected into PAXgene tubes and kept at -80 degrees C. Total RNA was isolated from whole blood with the PAXgene blood miRNA kit on an automated QIAcube, without T cell sorting. Peripheral blood from monozygotic twin pairs, either concordant or discordant for inflammatory bowel disease, underwent deep TCRalpha and TCRbeta repertoire profiling that used unique molecular barcoding. Smoking habits were recorded for all twin pairs, and individuals were classified as current, former or never smokers. About this clonotype itself: No antigen is known for it.

As encoded in the germline V gene, CDR1 is SGHTA while CDR2 is FQGNSA. From the cysteine through the phenylalanine, the CDR3 covers 17 amino acids. A DNA sequence was not provided. The chain couples TRBV7-2 to TRBJ1-1; the D call of TRBD1 rests on TCRdb alone, since no DNA is present to check it. The specimen was blood. This receptor was taken from a human donor with ulcerative colitis or Crohn's disease, or a healthy co-twin of an affected twin (not recorded which). CDR3 protein: CASSLDRIGWKNTEAFF.